Shown below are 4 T cell receptor beta chains from a single sample sequenced in a study of blood T cell repertoires in COVID-19. Sequenced by immunoSEQ multiplex PCR; TCRdb stores in-frame clones only, minus some. The table shows about 150,000 clones, with approximately 79% occurring only once. Sequenced input: PBMCs or T cells enriched from blood (not recorded which). Receptors were obtained from a middle-aged man who had recovered from COVID-19.

Comments on this clone: Relative to the germline gene, one junction end is altered; a read error may explain this. V is TRBV10-3 and J is TRBJ2-3; 8 positions match TRBD2. This CDR3 is built from 15 residues. Per germline, CDR1 ENHRY and CDR2 SYGVKD. The CDR3 spells CAISDGGGSIDTQYF. For the CDR3, the DNA is TGTGCCATCAGTGACGGCGGGGGGAGCATAGATACGCAGTATTTT.

The V call is TRBV11-2, the J call TRBJ2-1; D is possibly TRBD2 (5 bases). Germline V gives CDR1 SGHAT, CDR2 FQNNGV. CDR3 length equals 19 residues. Trimming pared 1 base from V and 4 bases from J, leaving 23 bases between. The DNA of the CDR3 is TGTGCCAGCAGCTTAGGGTATGCCGGGCGGACTTTGGGGTACAATGAGCAGTTCTTC. Encoded protein: CASSLGYAGRTLGYNEQFF. The variable domain in full, with the rest retrieved from reference TRBV11-2 and TRBJ2-1, is EAGVAQSPRYKIIEKRQSVAFWCNPISGHATLYWYQQILGQGPKLLIQFQNNGVVDDSQLPKDRFSAERLKGVDSTLKIQPAKLEDSAVYLCASSLGYAGRTLGYNEQFFGPGTRLTVL.

The CDR3 loop is CAIKGDLHPGNTIYF. CDR3 in DNA: TGTGCCATCAAAGGGGACTTACATCCGGGAAACACCATATATTTT. V gene TRBV10-3 combines with J gene TRBJ1-3, with D possibly being TRBD1 (5 bases). Trimming took 7 bases from V and 4 from J, leaving 17 bases between them. CDR3 length: 15 residues. CDR1 and CDR2 from the germline V gene are ENHRY and SYGVKD.

With regard to this clone: The junction does not match germline at one end; this may be a read error. This chain links TRBV10-3 with TRBJ2-3; 7 bases are shared with TRBD1. Germline CDR1 reads ENHRY; CDR2 reads SYGVKD. The CDR3 has 15 residues. The CDR3 here is CAINEDRTSTDTQYF. In DNA, the CDR3 is TGTGCCATCAATGAGGACAGGACTAGCACAGATACGCAGTATTTT.